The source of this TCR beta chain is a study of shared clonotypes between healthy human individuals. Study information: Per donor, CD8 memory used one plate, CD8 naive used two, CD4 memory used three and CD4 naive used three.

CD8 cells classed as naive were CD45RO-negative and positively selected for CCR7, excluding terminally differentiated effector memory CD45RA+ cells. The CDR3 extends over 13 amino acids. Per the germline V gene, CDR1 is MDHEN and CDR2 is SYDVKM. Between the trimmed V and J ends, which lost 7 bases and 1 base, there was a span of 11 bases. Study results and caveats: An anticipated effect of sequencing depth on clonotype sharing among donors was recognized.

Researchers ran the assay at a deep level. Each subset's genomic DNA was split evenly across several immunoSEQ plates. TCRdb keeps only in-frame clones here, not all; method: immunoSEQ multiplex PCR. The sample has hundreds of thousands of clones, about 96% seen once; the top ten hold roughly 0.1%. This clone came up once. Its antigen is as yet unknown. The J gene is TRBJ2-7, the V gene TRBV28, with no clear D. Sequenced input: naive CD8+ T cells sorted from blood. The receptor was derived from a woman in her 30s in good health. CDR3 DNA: TGTGCCAGCACTCCGAGATTTTCCTACGAGCAGTACTTC. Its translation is CASTPRFSYEQYF.